This entry describes one T cell receptor beta chain. Cohort placement rested on clinical history that participants reported themselves. The data stem from a study of blood T cell repertoires in COVID-19. Per the authors' pipeline: Amplification of reference gene primers provided the estimated nucleated cell counts. Only in-frame clones appear in the TCRdb table, and some are missing; sequencing was by immunoSEQ multiplex PCR. V and J calls and clone size come straight from that table; D and trimming were deduced from the DNA. Here the sample spans roughly 340,000 clones, 85% to 90% being singletons. J was trimmed by 5 bases and V by 4 bases; bases with no gene match: 2. Germline V gives CDR1 SGHTA, CDR2 FQGNSA. The CDR3 covers 13 residues.

Sequenced material: PBMCs or T cells enriched from blood (not recorded which). This chain connects TRBV7-2 to TRBJ2-5, with 9 bases identical to TRBD1. This TCR came from a man between 18 and 35 years old who had recovered from COVID-19. The CDR3 DNA is TGTGCCAGCAGCTCCGGACAGGGGGAGACCCAGTACTTC. It encodes CASSSGQGETQYF.